This entry lists 11 T cell receptor beta chains sequenced from one sample in a study of blood T cell repertoires in COVID-19. TCRdb's copy holds only in-frame clones and misses some; the assay was immunoSEQ multiplex PCR. The top ten clones hold 1.9% of a sample with roughly 81,000 clones, 91% of them seen once. Sequencing input: peripheral blood. All receptors come from a woman in her forties or fifties in a cohort sampled during active COVID-19.

The CDR3 reads CASSLAGGTSVSASPLHF. Written as DNA, the CDR3 is TGCGCCAGCAGCTTGGCCGGGGGGACCTCAGTAAGCGCTTCACCCCTCCACTTT. The chain couples TRBV5-1 to TRBJ1-6; tentative D call: TRBD1 (5 bases). The CDR3 length is 18 residues. Germline V gives CDR1 SGHRS, CDR2 YFSETQ. Trimming took off 0 bases at V and 9 bases at J, with 22 bases between the two ends. Looking up the rest from reference TRBV5-1 and TRBJ1-6 gives the full variable domain: KAGVTQTPRYLIKTRGQQVTLSCSPISGHRSVSWYQQTPGQGLQFLFEYFSETQRNKGNFPGRFSGRQFSNSRSEMNVSTLELGDSALYLCASSLAGGTSVSASPLHFGNGTRLTVT.

The rearrangement joins TRBV5-5 to TRBJ2-7; the D gene is possibly TRBD1 (6 bases). The CDR3 covers 14 residues. Per germline, CDR1 SGHKS and CDR2 YYEKEE (reference sequence). V was clipped by 4 bases and J by 5 bases, with 16 bases between them. The CDR3 region is CASSVIQGFHEQYF. CDR3 bases: TGTGCCAGCAGCGTGATACAGGGATTCCACGAGCAGTACTTC.

In this sample, this clone turned up a few times. The chain employs TRBV12-3 or TRBV12-4 and TRBJ1-2; tentative D call: TRBD1 (6 bases). The CDR3 covers 12 residues. V gave up 6 bases and J gave up 7 bases, with 12 bases separating them. The CDR3 region is CASRPGVRGYTF. The CDR3 DNA follows: TGTGCCAGCAGGCCAGGGGTTCGTGGCTACACCTTC.

The chain carries TRBV24-1 and TRBJ2-7; D unclear. CDR3 size: 14 residues. Trimming removed 8 bases from V and 0 bases from J, with 13 bases in between. From germline, CDR1 is KGHDR and CDR2 SFDVKD. CDR3 loop: CATTRFRSSYEQYF. The DNA for the CDR3 is TGTGCCACCACTAGGTTCAGAAGCTCCTACGAGCAGTACTTC.

Comments on this clone: The junction departs from germline at one end; a sequencing error may be responsible. The V call is TRBV3-1 (or the pseudogene TRBV3-2), the J call TRBJ2-4; TRBD2 might be the D (6 bases). Germline CDR1 and CDR2: LGHDT and YNNKEL (reference sequence). The CDR3 has 13 residues. In DNA form, the CDR3 reads TGTGCCAGCAGCCAACGCCGGGCGGGACGGCCGCACTTC. Residues: CASSQRRAGRPHF.

V usage is TRBV19 and J usage is TRBJ1-6; D may be TRBD1 (5 bases). The CDR3 extends over 15 amino acids. Trimming removed 2 bases from V and 7 bases from J, with 12 bases in between. Germline CDR1 reads LNHDA; CDR2 reads SQIVND (reference sequence). The CDR3 loop reads CASSILGARNSPLHF. Written as DNA, the CDR3 is TGTGCCAGTAGTATATTAGGGGCTAGAAATTCACCCCTCCACTTT.

The chain combines TRBV5-1 with TRBJ2-3; tentative D call: TRBD1 (6 bases). V lost 4 bases, J lost 6 bases, and 18 bases lay in between. Germline lookup yields CDR1 SGHRS and CDR2 YFSETQ. The CDR3 spans 15 residues. In DNA, the CDR3 is TGCGCCAGCAGCCTGGAGACTCAGGGGTGGGATACGCAGTATTTT. It translates to CASSLETQGWDTQYF.

This chain links TRBV24-1 with TRBJ2-5; TRBD1 matches at 8 bases. The CDR3 has 15 residues. The V gene's germline CDR1 is KGHDR and CDR2 SFDVKD. V lost 3 bases to trimming and J lost 1 base; unmatched junction nucleotides: 3. CDR3 loop: CATSDRQGTQETQYF. CDR3 DNA sequence: TGTGCCACCAGTGATCGACAGGGGACCCAAGAGACCCAGTACTTC.

V usage is TRBV10-3 and J usage is TRBJ2-7, with 10 nucleotides matching TRBD1. Unmatched junction bases numbered 9, after V lost 6 bases and J lost 1 base. Germline V lookup: CDR1 ENHRY, CDR2 SYGVKD. The CDR3 extends over 16 amino acids. The CDR3 region is CAIRPSVGQGSYEQYF. In nucleotides, the CDR3 is TGTGCCATCAGACCGTCCGTGGGACAGGGGTCCTACGAGCAGTACTTC.

V is TRBV5-1 and J is TRBJ2-7; a weak D match, TRBD1 (8 bases). CDR1 is SGHRS, CDR2 YFSETQ, per germline. The CDR3 runs 14 residues. Trimming pared 0 bases from V and 3 bases from J, leaving 10 bases between. CDR3 bases: TGCGCCAGCAGCTTGGACAGGGGGGGCTACGAGCAGTACTTC. It translates to CASSLDRGGYEQYF.

V usage is TRBV18 and J usage is TRBJ1-2; 12 nucleotides match TRBD1. The germline CDR1 and CDR2 sequences are KGHSH and LQKENI. This CDR3 is built from 14 residues. V lost 4 bases to trimming and J lost 7 bases; unmatched junction nucleotides: 4. The CDR3 nucleotides are TGTGCCAGCTCACGGGGACAGGGGGCGATTGGCTACACCTTC. Amino acids: CASSRGQGAIGYTF.